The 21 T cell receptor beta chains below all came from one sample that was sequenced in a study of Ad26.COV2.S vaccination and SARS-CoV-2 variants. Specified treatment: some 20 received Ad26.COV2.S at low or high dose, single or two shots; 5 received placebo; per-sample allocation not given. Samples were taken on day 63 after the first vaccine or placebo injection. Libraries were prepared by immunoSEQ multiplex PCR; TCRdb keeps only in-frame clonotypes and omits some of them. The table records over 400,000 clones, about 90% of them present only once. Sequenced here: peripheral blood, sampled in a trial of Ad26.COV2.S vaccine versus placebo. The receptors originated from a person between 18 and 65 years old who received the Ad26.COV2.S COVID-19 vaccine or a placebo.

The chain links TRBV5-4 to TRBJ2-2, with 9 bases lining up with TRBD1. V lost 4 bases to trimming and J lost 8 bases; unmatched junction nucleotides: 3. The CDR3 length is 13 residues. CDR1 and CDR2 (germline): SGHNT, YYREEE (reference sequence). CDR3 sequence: CASSPQGAGELFF. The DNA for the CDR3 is TGTGCCAGCAGCCCACAGGGGGCAGGGGAGCTGTTTTTT. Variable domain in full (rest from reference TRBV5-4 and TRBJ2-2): ETGVTQSPTHLIKTRGQQVTLRCSSQSGHNTVSWYQQALGQGPQFIFQYYREEENGRGNFPPRFSGLQFPNYSSELNVNALELDDSALYLCASSPQGAGELFFGEGSRLTVL.

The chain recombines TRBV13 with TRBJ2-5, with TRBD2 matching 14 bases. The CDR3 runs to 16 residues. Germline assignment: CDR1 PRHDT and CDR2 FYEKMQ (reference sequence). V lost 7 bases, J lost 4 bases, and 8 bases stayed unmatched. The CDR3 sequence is CASTRGGLAGAETQYF. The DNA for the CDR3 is TGTGCCAGCACCCGAGGGGGACTAGCGGGGGCAGAGACCCAGTACTTC.

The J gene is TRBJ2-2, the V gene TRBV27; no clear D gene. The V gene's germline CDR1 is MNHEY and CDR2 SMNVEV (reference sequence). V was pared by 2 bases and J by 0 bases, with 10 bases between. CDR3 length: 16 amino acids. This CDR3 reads CASSLIERPNTGELFF. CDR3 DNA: TGTGCCAGCAGTTTAATAGAACGGCCGAACACCGGGGAGCTGTTTTTT.

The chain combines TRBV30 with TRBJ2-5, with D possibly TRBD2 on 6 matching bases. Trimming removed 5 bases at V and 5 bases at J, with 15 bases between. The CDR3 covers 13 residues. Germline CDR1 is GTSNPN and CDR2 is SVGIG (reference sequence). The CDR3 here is CAWAQRVGETQYF. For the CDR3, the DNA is TGTGCCTGGGCTCAGCGGGTAGGGGAGACCCAGTACTTC.

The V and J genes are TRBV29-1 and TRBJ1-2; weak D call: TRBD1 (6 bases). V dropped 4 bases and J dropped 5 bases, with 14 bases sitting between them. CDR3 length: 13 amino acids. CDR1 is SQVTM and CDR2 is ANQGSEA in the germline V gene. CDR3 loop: CSVGLQGGYGYTF. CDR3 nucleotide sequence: TGCAGCGTTGGATTACAGGGAGGATATGGCTACACCTTC.

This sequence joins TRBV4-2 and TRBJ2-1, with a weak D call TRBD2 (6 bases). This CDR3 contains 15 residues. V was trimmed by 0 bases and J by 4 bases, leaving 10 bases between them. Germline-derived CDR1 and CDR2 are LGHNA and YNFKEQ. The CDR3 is CASSQDLARYNEQFF. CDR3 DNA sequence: TGTGCCAGCAGCCAAGATCTAGCGAGGTACAATGAGCAGTTCTTC.

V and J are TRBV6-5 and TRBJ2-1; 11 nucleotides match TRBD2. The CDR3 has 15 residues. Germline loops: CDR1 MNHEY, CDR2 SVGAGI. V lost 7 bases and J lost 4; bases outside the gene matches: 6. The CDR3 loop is CASTRTSGLYNEQFF. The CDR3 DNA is TGTGCCAGCACCCGGACTAGCGGGCTATACAATGAGCAGTTCTTC.

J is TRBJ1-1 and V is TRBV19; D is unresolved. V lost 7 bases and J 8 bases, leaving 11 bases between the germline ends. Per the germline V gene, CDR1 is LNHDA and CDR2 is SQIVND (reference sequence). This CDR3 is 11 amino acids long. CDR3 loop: CASKTDGEAFF. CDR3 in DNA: TGTGCCAGTAAAACAGACGGGGAAGCTTTCTTT.

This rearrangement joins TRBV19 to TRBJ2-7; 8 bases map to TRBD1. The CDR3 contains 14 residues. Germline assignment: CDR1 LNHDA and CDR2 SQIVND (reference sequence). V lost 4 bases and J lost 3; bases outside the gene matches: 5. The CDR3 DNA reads TGTGCCAGTAGTAGACAGGGGACCTTCTACGAGCAGTACTTC. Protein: CASSRQGTFYEQYF.

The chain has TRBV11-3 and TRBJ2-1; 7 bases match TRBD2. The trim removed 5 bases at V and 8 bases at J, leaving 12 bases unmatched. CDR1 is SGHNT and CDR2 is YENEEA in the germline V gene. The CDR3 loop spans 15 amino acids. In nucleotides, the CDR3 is TGTGCCAGCAGCCCTAGCGCTAGCGGTCCCCATGAGCAGTTCTTC. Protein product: CASSPSASGPHEQFF.

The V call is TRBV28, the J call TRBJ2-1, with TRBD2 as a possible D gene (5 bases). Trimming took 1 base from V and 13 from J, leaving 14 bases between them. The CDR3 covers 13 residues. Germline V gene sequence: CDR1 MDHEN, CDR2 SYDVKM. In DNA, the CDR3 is TGTGCCAGCAGTTTATCGGTCCGGGGAATACAGTTCTTC. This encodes CASSLSVRGIQFF.

In nucleotides, the CDR3 is TGTGCCAGCAGCTGGGGACAGGCATCGTACAATGAGCAGTTCTTC. Translation: CASSWGQASYNEQFF. The chain couples TRBV11-3 to TRBJ2-1, with 8 bases identical to TRBD1. The CDR3 has 15 residues. J gave up 4 bases and V 4 bases, and 6 bases lay outside the gene matches. Germline V CDR1 and CDR2: SGHNT, YENEEA.

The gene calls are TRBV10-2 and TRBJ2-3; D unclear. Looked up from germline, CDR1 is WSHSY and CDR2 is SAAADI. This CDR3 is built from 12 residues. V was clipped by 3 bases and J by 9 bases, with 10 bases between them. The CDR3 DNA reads TGCGCCAGCAGTGAAGCCGGCAGAACGCAGTATTTT. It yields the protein CASSEAGRTQYF.

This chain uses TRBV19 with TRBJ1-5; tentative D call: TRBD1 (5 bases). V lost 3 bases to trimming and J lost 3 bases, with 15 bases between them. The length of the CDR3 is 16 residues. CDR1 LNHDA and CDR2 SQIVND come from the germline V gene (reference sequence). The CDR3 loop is CASSIGIRGTNQPQHF. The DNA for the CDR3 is TGTGCCAGTAGTATTGGAATCCGGGGGACCAATCAGCCCCAGCATTTT.

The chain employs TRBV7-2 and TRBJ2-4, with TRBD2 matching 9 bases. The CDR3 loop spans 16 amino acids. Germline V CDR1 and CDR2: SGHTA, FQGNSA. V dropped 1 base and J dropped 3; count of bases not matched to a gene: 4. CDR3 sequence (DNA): TGTGCCAGCAGCTTAGGGCAGCGGGAGGACAAAAACATTCAGTACTTC. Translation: CASSLGQREDKNIQYF.

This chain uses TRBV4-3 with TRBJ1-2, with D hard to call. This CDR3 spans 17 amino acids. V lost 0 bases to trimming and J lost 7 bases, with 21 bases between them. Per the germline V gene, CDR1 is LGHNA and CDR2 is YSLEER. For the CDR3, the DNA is TGCGCCAGCAGCCAAGATCCTGAGGCAGGCGCCATGGGTGGCTACACCTTC. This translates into CASSQDPEAGAMGGYTF.

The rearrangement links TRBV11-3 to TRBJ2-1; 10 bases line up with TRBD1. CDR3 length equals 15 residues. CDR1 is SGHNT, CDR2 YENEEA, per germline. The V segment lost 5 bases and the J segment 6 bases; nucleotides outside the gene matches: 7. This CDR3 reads CASSPRQGAVNEQFF. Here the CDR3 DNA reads TGTGCCAGCAGCCCACGACAGGGGGCGGTCAATGAGCAGTTCTTC.

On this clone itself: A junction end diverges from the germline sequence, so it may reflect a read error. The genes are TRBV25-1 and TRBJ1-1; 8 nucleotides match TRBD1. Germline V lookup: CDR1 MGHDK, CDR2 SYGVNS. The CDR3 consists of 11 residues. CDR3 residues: CASKRDRRLSF. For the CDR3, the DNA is TGTGCCAGCAAACGGGACAGGAGGCTGTCTTTT.

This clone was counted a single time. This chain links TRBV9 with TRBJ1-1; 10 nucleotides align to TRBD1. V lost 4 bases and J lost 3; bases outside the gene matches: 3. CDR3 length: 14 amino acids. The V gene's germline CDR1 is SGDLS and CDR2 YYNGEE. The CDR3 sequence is CASSPGQGYTEAFF. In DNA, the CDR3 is TGTGCCAGCAGCCCGGGACAGGGGTACACTGAAGCTTTCTTT.

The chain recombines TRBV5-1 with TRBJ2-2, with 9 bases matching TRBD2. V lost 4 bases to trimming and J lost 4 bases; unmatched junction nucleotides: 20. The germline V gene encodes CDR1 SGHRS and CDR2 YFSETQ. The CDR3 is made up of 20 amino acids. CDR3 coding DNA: TGCGCCAGCAGCCCCTATATGACTAGCGGCACGCTGGTAGGCACCGGGGAGCTGTTTTTT. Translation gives CASSPYMTSGTLVGTGELFF.

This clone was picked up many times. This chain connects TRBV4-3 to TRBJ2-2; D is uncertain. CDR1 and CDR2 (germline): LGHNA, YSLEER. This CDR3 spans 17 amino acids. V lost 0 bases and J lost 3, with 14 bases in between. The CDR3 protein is CASSQDNPASDTGELFF. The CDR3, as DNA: TGCGCCAGCAGCCAAGATAATCCGGCGTCAGACACCGGGGAGCTGTTTTTT.